This T cell receptor (beta chain) stems from a study of graft-versus-host responses after intestinal transplantation. Study conclusions and caveats: Marrow from the recipient contained GvH clones, some of which had appeared first in ileum or blood.

The repertoire was sequenced with immunoSEQ multiplex PCR; TCRdb's copy has only in-frame clones and lacks some. This table has roughly 120,000 clones, around 93% appearing once. Points on this clone: As yet, its antigen is unknown.

Germline CDR1 reads PRHDT; CDR2 reads FYEKMQ (reference sequence). CDR3 length: 15 residues. V was cut by 5 bases and J by 0 bases, with 12 bases left in between. Sequences were derived from unstimulated CD8+ T cells sorted from spleen or lymph node cells, sampled before intestinal transplant. This chain joins TRBV13 and TRBJ2-3; tentative D call: TRBD2 (5 bases). The receptor was derived from a human donor who received an intestinal transplant. The CDR3 nucleotides read TGTGCCAGCAGCCGGCCCGGACTGAGCACAGATACGCAGTATTTT. As protein: CASSRPGLSTDTQYF.